This T cell receptor beta chain stems from a study of breast tumors, draining lymph nodes, adjacent tissues. Overall study findings and caveats: Tumor repertoires ranked between lymph nodes and nontumor tissue in diversity, with V and J gene preferences. Data fit most tumor T cells coming from lymph node, expanding in tumor.

Note on this clonotype: What it binds is not known.

TCRdb recomputed calls from the multiplex PCR reads with MiXCR, one row per CDR3 protein. In the table there are some 19,000 distinct CDR3 sequences, 50% of which are singletons. CDR3 length: 11 amino acids. The germline V gene encodes CDR1 SQVTM and CDR2 ANQGSEA. V lost 1 base to trimming and J lost 7 bases, with 7 bases between them. The sequence was collected from a female donor with breast cancer. Some clones in this sample may be carry-over from other donors' samples. The sequenced material came from breast tumor tissue. V gene TRBV29-1 combines with J gene TRBJ1-2, with D tentatively TRBD1 (5 bases). CDR3 coding DNA: TGCAGCGTTGAAGTCAGGGCTGGCTACACCTTC. It codes for CSVEVRAGYTF.